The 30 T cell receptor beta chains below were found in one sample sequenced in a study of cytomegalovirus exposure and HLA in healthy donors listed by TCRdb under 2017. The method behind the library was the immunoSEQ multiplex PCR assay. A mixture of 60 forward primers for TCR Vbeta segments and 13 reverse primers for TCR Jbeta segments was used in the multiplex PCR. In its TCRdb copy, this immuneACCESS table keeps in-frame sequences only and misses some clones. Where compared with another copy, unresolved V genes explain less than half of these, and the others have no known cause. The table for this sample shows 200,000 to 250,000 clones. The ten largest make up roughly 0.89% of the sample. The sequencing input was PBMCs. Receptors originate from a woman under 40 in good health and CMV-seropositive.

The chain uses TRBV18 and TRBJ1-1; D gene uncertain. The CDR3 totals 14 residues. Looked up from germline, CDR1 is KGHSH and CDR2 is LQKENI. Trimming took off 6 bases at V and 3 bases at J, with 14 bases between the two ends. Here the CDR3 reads CASSRGEGDTEAFF. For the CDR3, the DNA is TGTGCCAGCTCCCGAGGAGAGGGTGACACTGAAGCTTTCTTT. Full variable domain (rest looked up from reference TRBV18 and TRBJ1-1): NAGVMQNPRHLVRRRGQEARLRCSPMKGHSHVYWYRQLPEEGLKFMVYLQKENIIDESGMPKERFSAEFPKEGPSILRIQQVVRGDSAAYFCASSRGEGDTEAFFGQGTRLTVV.

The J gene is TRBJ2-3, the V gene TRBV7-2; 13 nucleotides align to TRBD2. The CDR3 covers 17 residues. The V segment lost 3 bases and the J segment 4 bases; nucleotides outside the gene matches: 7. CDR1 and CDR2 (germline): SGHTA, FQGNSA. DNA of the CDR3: TGTGCCAGCAGCTTCCTCCCGACTAGCGGGAGGTCAGATACGCAGTATTTT. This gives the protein CASSFLPTSGRSDTQYF. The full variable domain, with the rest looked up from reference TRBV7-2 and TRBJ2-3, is GAGVSQSPSNKVTEKGKDVELRCDPISGHTALYWYRQSLGQGLEFLIYFQGNSAPDKSGLPSDRFSAERTGGSVSTLTIQRTQQEDSAVYLCASSFLPTSGRSDTQYFGPGTRLTVL.

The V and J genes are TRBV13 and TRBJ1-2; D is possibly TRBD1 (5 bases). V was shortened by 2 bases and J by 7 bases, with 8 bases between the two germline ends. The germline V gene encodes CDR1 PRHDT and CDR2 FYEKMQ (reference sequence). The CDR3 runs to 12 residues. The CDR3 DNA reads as TGTGCCAGCAGCTTAACCGGGGGTGGCTACACCTTC. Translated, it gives CASSLTGGGYTF.

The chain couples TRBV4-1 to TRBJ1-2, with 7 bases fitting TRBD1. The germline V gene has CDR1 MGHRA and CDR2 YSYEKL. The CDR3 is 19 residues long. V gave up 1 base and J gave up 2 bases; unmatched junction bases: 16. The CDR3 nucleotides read TGCGCCAGCAGCCAAGGAATTACAGGGGTGCGACAGATAAACTATGGCTACACCTTC. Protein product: CASSQGITGVRQINYGYTF.

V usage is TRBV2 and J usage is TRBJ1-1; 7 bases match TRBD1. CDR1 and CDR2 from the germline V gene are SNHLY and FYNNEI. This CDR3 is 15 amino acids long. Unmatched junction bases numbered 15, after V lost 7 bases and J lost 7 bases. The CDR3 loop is CASTNQVAGGIEAFF. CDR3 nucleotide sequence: TGTGCCAGCACCAACCAAGTGGCAGGGGGTATTGAAGCTTTCTTT.

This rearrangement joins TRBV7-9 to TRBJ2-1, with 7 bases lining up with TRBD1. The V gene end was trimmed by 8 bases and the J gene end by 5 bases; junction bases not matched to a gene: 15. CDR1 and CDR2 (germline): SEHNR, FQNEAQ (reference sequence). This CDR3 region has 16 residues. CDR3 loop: CASPPRGQEPNNEQFF. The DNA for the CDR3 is TGTGCCAGCCCCCCCCGCGGACAGGAACCTAACAATGAGCAGTTCTTC.

The CDR3 DNA follows: TGTGCCAGCTCGGCGACGGGAGAGACCCAGTACTTC. Translated, it gives CASSATGETQYF. The chain uses TRBV18 and TRBJ2-5; no clear D gene. This CDR3 comprises 12 residues. Trimming stripped 6 bases from V and 4 bases from J, with 9 bases between. Germline V gene lookup returns CDR1 KGHSH and CDR2 LQKENI.

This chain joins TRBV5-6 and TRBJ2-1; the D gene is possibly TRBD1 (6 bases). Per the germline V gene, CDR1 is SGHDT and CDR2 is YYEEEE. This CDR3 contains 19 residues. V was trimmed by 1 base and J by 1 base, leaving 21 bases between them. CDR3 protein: CASSLFSGGHLFSYNEQFF. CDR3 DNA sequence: TGTGCCAGCAGCTTGTTTTCTGGGGGCCATCTTTTTTCCTACAATGAGCAGTTCTTC.

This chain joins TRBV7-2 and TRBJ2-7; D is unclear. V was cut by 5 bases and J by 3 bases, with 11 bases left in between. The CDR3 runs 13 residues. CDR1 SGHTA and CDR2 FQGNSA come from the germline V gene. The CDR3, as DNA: TGTGCCAGCAGCGAACAGAGATACTACGAGCAGTACTTC. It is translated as CASSEQRYYEQYF.

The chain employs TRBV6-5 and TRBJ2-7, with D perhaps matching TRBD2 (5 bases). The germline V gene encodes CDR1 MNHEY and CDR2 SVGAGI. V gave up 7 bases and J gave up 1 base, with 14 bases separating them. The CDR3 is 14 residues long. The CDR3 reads CASNPRRGSYEQYF. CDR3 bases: TGTGCCAGCAACCCACGACGGGGATCCTACGAGCAGTACTTC.

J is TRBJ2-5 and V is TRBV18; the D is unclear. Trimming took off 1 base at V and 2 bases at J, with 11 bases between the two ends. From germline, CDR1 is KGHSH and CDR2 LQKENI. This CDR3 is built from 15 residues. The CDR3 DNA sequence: TGTGCCAGCTCACCACGTAACAGTTATCAAGAGACCCAGTACTTC. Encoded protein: CASSPRNSYQETQYF. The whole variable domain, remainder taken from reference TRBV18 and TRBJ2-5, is NAGVMQNPRHLVRRRGQEARLRCSPMKGHSHVYWYRQLPEEGLKFMVYLQKENIIDESGMPKERFSAEFPKEGPSILRIQQVVRGDSAAYFCASSPRNSYQETQYFGPGTRLLVL.

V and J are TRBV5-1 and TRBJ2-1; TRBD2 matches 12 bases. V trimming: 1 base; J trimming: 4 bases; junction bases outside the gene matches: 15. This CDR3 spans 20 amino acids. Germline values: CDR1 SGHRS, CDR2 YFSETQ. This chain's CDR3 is CASSLRPLAGGPRGYNEQFF. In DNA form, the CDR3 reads TGCGCCAGCAGCTTGAGGCCACTAGCGGGAGGCCCCAGGGGTTACAATGAGCAGTTCTTC.

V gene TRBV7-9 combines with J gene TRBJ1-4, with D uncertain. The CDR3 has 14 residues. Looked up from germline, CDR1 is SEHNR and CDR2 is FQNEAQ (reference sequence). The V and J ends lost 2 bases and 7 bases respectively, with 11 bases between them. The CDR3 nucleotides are TGTGCCAGCAGCTTAACGGGGAACGGTGAAAAACTGTTTTTT. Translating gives CASSLTGNGEKLFF. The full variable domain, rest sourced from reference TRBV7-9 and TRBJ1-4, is DTGVSQNPRHKITKRGQNVTFRCDPISEHNRLYWYRQTLGQGPEFLTYFQNEAQLEKSRLLSDRFSAERPKGSFSTLEIQRTEQGDSAMYLCASSLTGNGEKLFFGSGTQLSVL.

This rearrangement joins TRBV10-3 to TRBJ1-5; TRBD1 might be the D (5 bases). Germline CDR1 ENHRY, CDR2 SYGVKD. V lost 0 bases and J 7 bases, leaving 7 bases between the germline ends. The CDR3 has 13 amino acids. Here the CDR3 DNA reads TGTGCCATCAGTGAGTCGGGGGGACAGCCCCAGCATTTT. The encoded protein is CAISESGGQPQHF.

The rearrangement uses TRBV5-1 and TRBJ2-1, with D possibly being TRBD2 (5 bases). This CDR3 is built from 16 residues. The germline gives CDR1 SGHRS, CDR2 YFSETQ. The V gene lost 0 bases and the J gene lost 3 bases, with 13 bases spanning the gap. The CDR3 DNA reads TGCGCCAGCAGCTTGGGAGCGCAACTAGACTACAATGAGCAGTTCTTC. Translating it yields CASSLGAQLDYNEQFF.

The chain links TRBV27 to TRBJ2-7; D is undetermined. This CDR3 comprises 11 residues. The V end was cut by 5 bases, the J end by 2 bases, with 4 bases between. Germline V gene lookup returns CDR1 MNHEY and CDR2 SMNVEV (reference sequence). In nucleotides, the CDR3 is TGTGCCAGCAGTGGAGCCTACGAGCAGTACTTC. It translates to CASSGAYEQYF.

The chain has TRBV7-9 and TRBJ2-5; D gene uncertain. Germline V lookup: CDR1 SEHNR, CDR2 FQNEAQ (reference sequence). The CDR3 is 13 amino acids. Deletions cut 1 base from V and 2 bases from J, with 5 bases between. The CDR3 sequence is CASSLDRQETQYF. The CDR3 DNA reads TGTGCCAGCAGCTTAGACAGACAAGAGACCCAGTACTTC.

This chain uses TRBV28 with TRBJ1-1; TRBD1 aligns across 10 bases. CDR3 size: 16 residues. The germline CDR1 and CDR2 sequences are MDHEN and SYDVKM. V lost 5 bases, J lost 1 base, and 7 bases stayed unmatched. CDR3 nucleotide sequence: TGTGCCAGCAGTCCTATGGACAGGGGGTCGAACACTGAAGCTTTCTTT. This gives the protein CASSPMDRGSNTEAFF.

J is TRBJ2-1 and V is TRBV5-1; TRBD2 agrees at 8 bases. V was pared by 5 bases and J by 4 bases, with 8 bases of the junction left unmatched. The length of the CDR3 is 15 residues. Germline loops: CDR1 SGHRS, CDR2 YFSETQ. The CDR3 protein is CASSRGGGGYNEQFF. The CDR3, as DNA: TGCGCCAGCAGTCGCGGGGGCGGGGGGTACAATGAGCAGTTCTTC.

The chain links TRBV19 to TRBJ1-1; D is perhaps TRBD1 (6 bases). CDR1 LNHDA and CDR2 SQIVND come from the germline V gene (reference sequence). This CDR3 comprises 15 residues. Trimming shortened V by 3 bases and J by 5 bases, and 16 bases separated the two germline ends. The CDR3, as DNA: TGTGCCAGTAGTATCGCCGGGCGGGGGCAAACTGAAGCTTTCTTT. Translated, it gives CASSIAGRGQTEAFF.

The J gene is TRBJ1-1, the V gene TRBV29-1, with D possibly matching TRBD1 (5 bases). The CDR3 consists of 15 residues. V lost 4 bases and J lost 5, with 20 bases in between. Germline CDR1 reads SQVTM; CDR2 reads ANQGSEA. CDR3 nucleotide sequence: TGCAGCGTTGGCGGGGACCAGGGAGCAAGAACTGAAGCTTTCTTT. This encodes CSVGGDQGARTEAFF.

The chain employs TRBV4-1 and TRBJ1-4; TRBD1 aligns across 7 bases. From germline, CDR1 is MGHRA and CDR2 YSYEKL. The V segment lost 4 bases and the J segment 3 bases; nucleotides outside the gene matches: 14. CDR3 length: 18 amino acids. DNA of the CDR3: TGCGCCAGCAGCCCAAGTCTTCAGGGGGGTTCAGCTAATGAAAAACTGTTTTTT. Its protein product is CASSPSLQGGSANEKLFF.

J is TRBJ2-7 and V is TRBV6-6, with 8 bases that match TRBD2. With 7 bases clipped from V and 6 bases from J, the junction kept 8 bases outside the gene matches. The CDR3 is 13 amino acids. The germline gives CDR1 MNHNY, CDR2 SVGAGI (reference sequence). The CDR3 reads CASTRTSWVEQYF. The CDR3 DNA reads TGTGCCAGCACCCGGACTAGCTGGGTCGAGCAGTACTTC.

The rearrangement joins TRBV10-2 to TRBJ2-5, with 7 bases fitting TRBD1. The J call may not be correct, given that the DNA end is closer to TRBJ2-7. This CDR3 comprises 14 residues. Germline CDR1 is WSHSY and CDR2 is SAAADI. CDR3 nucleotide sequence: TGCGCCAGCCGACAGGGATCGAGCTCCTACGAGCAGTACTTC. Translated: CASRQGSSSYEQYF.

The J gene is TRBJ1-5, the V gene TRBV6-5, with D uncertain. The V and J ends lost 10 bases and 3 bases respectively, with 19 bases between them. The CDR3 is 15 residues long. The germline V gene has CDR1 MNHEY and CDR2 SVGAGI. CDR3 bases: TGTGCCACCAAACAACAGCCGCAAATCAATCAGCCCCAGCATTTT. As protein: CATKQQPQINQPQHF.

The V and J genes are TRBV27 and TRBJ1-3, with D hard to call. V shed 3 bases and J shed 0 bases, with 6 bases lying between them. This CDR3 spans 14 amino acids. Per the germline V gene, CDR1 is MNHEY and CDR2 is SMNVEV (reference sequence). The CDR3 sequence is CASSFSRSGNTIYF. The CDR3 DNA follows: TGTGCCAGCAGTTTTAGTCGCTCTGGAAACACCATATATTTT.

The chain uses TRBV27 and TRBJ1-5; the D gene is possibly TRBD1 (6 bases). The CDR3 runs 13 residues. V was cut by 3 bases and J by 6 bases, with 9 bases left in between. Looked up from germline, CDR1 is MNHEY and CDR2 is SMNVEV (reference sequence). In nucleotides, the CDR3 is TGTGCCAGCAGTTTCAGGGGTCCTCAGCCCCAGCATTTT. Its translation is CASSFRGPQPQHF.

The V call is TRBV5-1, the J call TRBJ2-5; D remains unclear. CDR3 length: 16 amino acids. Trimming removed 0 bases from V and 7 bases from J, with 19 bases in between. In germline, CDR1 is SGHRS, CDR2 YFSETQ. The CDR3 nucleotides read TGCGCCAGCAGCTTGGGGAGACTCCCTCCCCTGGCGACCCAGTACTTC. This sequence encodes CASSLGRLPPLATQYF.

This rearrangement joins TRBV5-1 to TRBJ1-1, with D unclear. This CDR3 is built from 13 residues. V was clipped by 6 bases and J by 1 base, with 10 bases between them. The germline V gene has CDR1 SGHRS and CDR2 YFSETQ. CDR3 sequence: CASTMYTNTEAFF. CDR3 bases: TGCGCCAGCACCATGTACACGAACACTGAAGCTTTCTTT.

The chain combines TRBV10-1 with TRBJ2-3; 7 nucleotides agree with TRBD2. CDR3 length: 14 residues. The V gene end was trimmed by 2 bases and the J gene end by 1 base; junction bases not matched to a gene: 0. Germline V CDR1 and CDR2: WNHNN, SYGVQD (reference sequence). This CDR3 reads CASSEGLGTDTQYF. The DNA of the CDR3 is TGCGCCAGCAGTGAGGGACTAGGCACAGATACGCAGTATTTT.